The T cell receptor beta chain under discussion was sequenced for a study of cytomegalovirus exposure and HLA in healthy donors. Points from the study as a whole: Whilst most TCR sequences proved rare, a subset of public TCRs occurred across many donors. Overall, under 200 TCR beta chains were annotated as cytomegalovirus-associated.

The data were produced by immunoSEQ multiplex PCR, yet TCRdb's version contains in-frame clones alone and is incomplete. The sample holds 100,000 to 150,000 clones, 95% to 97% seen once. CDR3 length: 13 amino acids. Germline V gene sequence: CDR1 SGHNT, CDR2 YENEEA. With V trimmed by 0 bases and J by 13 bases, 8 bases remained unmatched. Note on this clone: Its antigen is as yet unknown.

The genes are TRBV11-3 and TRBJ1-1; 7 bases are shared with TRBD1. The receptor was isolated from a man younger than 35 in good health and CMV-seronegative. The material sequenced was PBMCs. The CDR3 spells CASSLDGGTEDFF. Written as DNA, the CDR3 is TGTGCCAGCAGCTTAGATGGAGGGACAGAGGATTTCTTT.